The 32 T cell receptor beta chains below all came from one sample that was sequenced in a study of somatic mutations in cytotoxic T cells in rheumatoid arthritis. Repertoires were generated with immunoSEQ multiplex PCR, while TCRdb's copy carries only in-frame clones and drops some. The sample has some 35,000 clones, roughly 80% seen once. Source material: CD8+ T cells sorted from blood. The source is a man aged 35 to 55 in good health.

V gene TRBV27 combines with J gene TRBJ2-3, with 9 bases lining up with TRBD2. The CDR3 has 12 amino acids. Trimming at V came to 5 bases and at J to 9 bases, leaving 3 bases not matched to a gene. Germline assignment: CDR1 MNHEY and CDR2 SMNVEV (reference sequence). The CDR3 spells CASSPGLATQYF. CDR3 coding DNA: TGTGCCAGCAGTCCGGGACTAGCCACGCAGTATTTT.

V usage is TRBV19 and J usage is TRBJ1-2, with D possibly TRBD1 on 5 matching bases. This CDR3 spans 15 amino acids. Trimming took off 3 bases at V and 5 bases at J, with 16 bases between the two ends. Germline assignment: CDR1 LNHDA and CDR2 SQIVND (reference sequence). The CDR3 sequence: CASSIGAGTLYGYTF. The CDR3 nucleotides are TGTGCCAGTAGTATCGGGGCAGGGACCCTATATGGCTACACCTTC.

Only a few counts were recorded for this clone. The rearrangement links TRBV5-1 to TRBJ1-2, with 8 bases that match TRBD1. J lost 4 bases, V lost 1 base, and 9 bases had no gene match. Looked up from germline, CDR1 is SGHRS and CDR2 is YFSETQ. CDR3 length: 16 residues. CDR3 loop: CASSLIAGGERYGYTF. CDR3 in DNA: TGCGCCAGCAGCTTGATTGCAGGGGGCGAGCGCTATGGCTACACCTTC. Combining the CDR3 with reference TRBV5-1 and TRBJ1-2 gives the whole variable domain KAGVTQTPRYLIKTRGQQVTLSCSPISGHRSVSWYQQTPGQGLQFLFEYFSETQRNKGNFPGRFSGRQFSNSRSEMNVSTLELGDSALYLCASSLIAGGERYGYTFGSGTRLTVV.

The rearrangement joins TRBV5-4 to TRBJ2-6; D unclear. Per the germline V gene, CDR1 is SGHNT and CDR2 is YYREEE (reference sequence). The CDR3 loop spans 17 amino acids. Trimming removed 2 bases from V and 0 bases from J, with 12 bases in between. The CDR3 region has the DNA TGTGCCAGCAGCTTAGGGAACAGTTTCTCTGGGGCCAACGTCCTGACTTTC. Translating gives CASSLGNSFSGANVLTF.

This clone was found a few times. The rearrangement joins TRBV30 to TRBJ1-1; no definite D call. The CDR3 loop spans 15 amino acids. The germline CDR1 and CDR2 sequences are GTSNPN and SVGIG (reference sequence). The V and J ends lost 3 bases and 3 bases respectively, with 17 bases between them. The CDR3 sequence is CAWRRGGRTDTEAFF. The CDR3 DNA is TGTGCCTGGAGGCGAGGAGGACGGACGGACACTGAAGCTTTCTTT.

This clone is medium-sized within its sample. Within the sample, other DNA sequences also encode this same CDR3. The chain carries TRBV6-5 and TRBJ2-7; 8 bases are shared with TRBD2. The CDR3 is 15 amino acids. Germline V gene lookup returns CDR1 MNHEY and CDR2 SVGAGI. Trimming took 0 bases from V and 0 from J; bases not matched to a gene: 1. The CDR3 DNA reads as TGTGCCAGCAGTTACTCGAGCGGGAGCTCCTACGAGCAGTACTTC. Translation: CASSYSSGSSYEQYF.

V is TRBV19 and J is TRBJ1-1; D is unclear. CDR1 is LNHDA and CDR2 is SQIVND in the germline V gene (reference sequence). V lost 4 bases to trimming and J lost 6 bases, with 9 bases between them. This CDR3 spans 12 amino acids. CDR3 in DNA: TGTGCCAGTAGTACTGGCACCTCTGAAGCTTTCTTT. Protein: CASSTGTSEAFF.

The chain combines TRBV4-1 with TRBJ2-4, with D possibly matching TRBD2 (6 bases). The V gene lost 2 bases and the J gene lost 0 bases, with 17 bases spanning the gap. CDR1 and CDR2 from the germline V gene are MGHRA and YSYEKL. This CDR3 has 18 amino acids. The CDR3 protein is CASSQPRGGLLAKNIQYF. For the CDR3, the DNA is TGCGCCAGCAGCCAACCTCGGGGAGGATTACTAGCCAAAAACATTCAGTACTTC.

This clone has just one count. CDR3 bases: TGTGCCAGCAGCTCCATGGGGGCCAACACTGAAGCTTTCTTT. It yields the protein CASSSMGANTEAFF. The chain combines TRBV11-3 with TRBJ1-1; D is possibly TRBD1 (6 bases). The CDR3 extends over 14 amino acids. Looked up from germline, CDR1 is SGHNT and CDR2 is YENEEA. Trimming took 4 bases from V and 2 from J, leaving 11 bases between them.

This chain links TRBV4-1 with TRBJ1-1, with D uncertain. Germline CDR1 reads MGHRA; CDR2 reads YSYEKL. This CDR3 has 13 amino acids. V was cut by 3 bases and J by 4 bases, with 9 bases left in between. The CDR3 spells CASSHYGPTEAFF. DNA of the CDR3: TGCGCCAGCAGCCATTATGGCCCCACTGAAGCTTTCTTT.

CDR3 DNA sequence: TGTGCCAGCAGCTTGGCAGTCTATGGCTACACCTTC. Amino acid sequence: CASSLAVYGYTF. The chain uses TRBV5-8 and TRBJ1-2; unclear D gene. Germline CDR1 and CDR2: SGHTS and YDEGEE. The CDR3 covers 12 residues. Trimming removed 0 bases at V and 4 bases at J, with 4 bases between.

The chain carries TRBV11-2 and TRBJ2-7; 8 nucleotides match TRBD2. V dropped 5 bases and J dropped 3; count of bases not matched to a gene: 9. Germline V gene sequence: CDR1 SGHAT, CDR2 FQNNGV. This CDR3 comprises 15 residues. The CDR3 bases are TGTGCCAGCAGCGCCCCTTTGGGACTAGTCTACGAGCAGTACTTC. This codes for CASSAPLGLVYEQYF.

The CDR3 sequence: CASSVGQGAYEQYF. The CDR3 nucleotides are TGTGCCAGCAGTGTGGGACAGGGGGCCTACGAGCAGTACTTC. V gene TRBV25-1 combines with J gene TRBJ2-7, with TRBD1 matching over 11 bases. J was trimmed by 2 bases and V by 4 bases; bases with no gene match: 1. The CDR3 totals 14 residues. Per germline, CDR1 MGHDK and CDR2 SYGVNS.

The chain is built from TRBV2 and TRBJ1-4; no clear D gene. With 6 bases removed from V and 0 bases from J, the gap between germline ends came to 14 bases. The CDR3 is made up of 16 amino acids. The V gene's germline CDR1 is SNHLY and CDR2 FYNNEI. The CDR3, as DNA: TGTGCCAGCAGAGACTACAGAGCTTCAACTAATGAAAAACTGTTTTTT. Protein: CASRDYRASTNEKLFF.

The rearrangement uses TRBV6-1 and TRBJ1-5; D call uncertain. Trimming shortened V by 4 bases and J by 4 bases, and 20 bases separated the two germline ends. This CDR3 has 17 amino acids. Germline lookup yields CDR1 MNHNS and CDR2 SASEGT. The CDR3 region is CASSALLWATENQPQHF. CDR3 bases: TGTGCCAGCAGTGCCTTGTTATGGGCTACCGAGAATCAGCCCCAGCATTTT.

With regard to this clone: A junction boundary mismatches the germline segment, possibly from a read error. The chain links TRBV6-5 to TRBJ2-5, with no clear D. The germline gives CDR1 MNHEY, CDR2 SVGAGI. The CDR3 is made up of 14 amino acids. The CDR3 here is CASSTLGSQETRYF. CDR3 nucleotides: TGTGCCAGCAGTACTCTGGGATCCCAAGAGACCCGGTACTTC.

The rearrangement joins TRBV11-2 to TRBJ1-1, with 9 bases that match TRBD1. The V and J ends lost 5 bases and 8 bases, in that order; junction bases with no gene match: 12. Germline V CDR1 and CDR2: SGHAT, FQNNGV. The CDR3 extends over 15 amino acids. CDR3 sequence reads: CASSPRTGAIVEAFF. The CDR3 DNA sequence: TGTGCCAGCAGCCCCCGGACAGGGGCTATCGTGGAAGCTTTCTTT.

The gene calls are TRBV2 and TRBJ2-5; the D call may be TRBD1 or TRBD2 (5 bases each). Germline CDR1 and CDR2: SNHLY and FYNNEI. The V end was cut by 2 bases, the J end by 3 bases, with 13 bases between. This CDR3 is 15 amino acids long. DNA of the CDR3: TGTGCCAGCAGTGAATCGGGACCGATTGAAGAGACCCAGTACTTC. Protein product: CASSESGPIEETQYF.

As to this clone: Other DNA sequences within the sample encode an identical CDR3. The gene calls are TRBV28 and TRBJ1-1, with D unclear. Per germline, CDR1 MDHEN and CDR2 SYDVKM. The CDR3 covers 12 residues. Trimming shortened V by 3 bases and J by 4 bases, and 6 bases separated the two germline ends. The DNA for the CDR3 is TGTGCCAGCAGTTTTTCGGGCACTGAAGCTTTCTTT. This codes for CASSFSGTEAFF.

The chain joins TRBV19 to TRBJ2-7, with unresolved D. Germline CDR1 is LNHDA and CDR2 is SQIVND (reference sequence). CDR3 length equals 12 residues. The ends were cut back, 10 bases at V and 1 base at J, with 11 bases in the middle. The CDR3 loop is CAILVVSYEQYF. In DNA form, the CDR3 reads TGTGCCATCCTCGTGGTTTCCTACGAGCAGTACTTC. The full variable domain, completed using reference TRBV19 and TRBJ2-7, is DGGITQSPKYLFRKEGQNVTLSCEQNLNHDAMYWYRQDPGQGLRLIYYSQIVNDFQKGDIAEGYSVSREKKESFPLTVTSAQKNPTAFYLCAILVVSYEQYFGPGTRLTVT.

The chain carries TRBV27 and TRBJ2-7; D tentatively reads TRBD1 or TRBD2 (5 bases each). V lost 1 base and J lost 5, with 9 bases in between. Per the germline V gene, CDR1 is MNHEY and CDR2 is SMNVEV (reference sequence). The CDR3 length is 13 residues. CDR3 loop: CASSLLGTHEQYF. In DNA, the CDR3 is TGTGCCAGCAGTTTATTAGGGACCCACGAGCAGTACTTC.

V and J are TRBV28 and TRBJ1-3; D remains ambiguous. Between the trimmed V and J ends, which lost 2 bases and 4 bases, there was a span of 9 bases. This CDR3 spans 14 amino acids. The germline V gene encodes CDR1 MDHEN and CDR2 SYDVKM. The CDR3 is CASSLEGTGNTIYF. DNA of the CDR3: TGTGCCAGCAGTTTAGAGGGCACCGGAAACACCATATATTTT.

The chain combines TRBV9 with TRBJ2-7; no reliable D call. CDR1 SGDLS and CDR2 YYNGEE come from the germline V gene. V was shortened by 3 bases and J by 0 bases, with 10 bases between the two germline ends. CDR3 length: 14 residues. The CDR3 here is CASSEAAGSYEQYF. As DNA, the CDR3 is TGTGCCAGCAGCGAGGCTGCAGGCTCCTACGAGCAGTACTTC.

The chain couples TRBV6-4 to TRBJ2-1, with 11 bases that match TRBD1. Per germline, CDR1 MRHNA and CDR2 SNTAGT. V was clipped by 0 bases and J by 9 bases; unmatched bases: 4. CDR3 length: 15 amino acids. The CDR3 protein is CASSDSGTGGLEQFF. The CDR3 nucleotides are TGTGCCAGCAGTGACTCGGGGACAGGGGGTCTTGAGCAGTTCTTC.

The count of this clone is one. CDR3 sequence (DNA): TGTGCCAGCAGTGACCGGGGGCAGGACAATGAGCAGTTCTTC. Translated: CASSDRGQDNEQFF. The genes are TRBV6-4 and TRBJ2-1; D is tentatively TRBD1 or TRBD2 (6 bases each). The CDR3 runs 14 residues. Trimming left V 2 bases short and J 5 bases short, with 10 bases between. Germline loops: CDR1 MRHNA, CDR2 SNTAGT.

This clone showed up just a few times. The chain couples TRBV2 to TRBJ1-4; no definite D call. There are 15 residues in the CDR3. Trimming shortened V by 3 bases and J by 0 bases, and 8 bases separated the two germline ends. Germline-derived CDR1 and CDR2 are SNHLY and FYNNEI. DNA of the CDR3: TGTGCCAGCAGTGATGGCAGGACAACTAATGAAAAACTGTTTTTT. Translating it yields CASSDGRTTNEKLFF.

The chain combines TRBV4-1 with TRBJ1-1; D not resolved. In germline, CDR1 is MGHRA, CDR2 YSYEKL. Trimming took off 5 bases at V and 3 bases at J, with 16 bases between the two ends. The CDR3 extends over 15 amino acids. In DNA form, the CDR3 reads TGCGCCAGCAGCGACGGCGGGTCCCTGGACACTGAAGCTTTCTTT. This sequence encodes CASSDGGSLDTEAFF.

V is TRBV14 and J is TRBJ2-2, with unresolved D. The CDR3 spans 15 residues. V lost 4 bases and J 0 bases, leaving 9 bases between the germline ends. Germline V lookup: CDR1 SGHDN, CDR2 FVKESK. CDR3 sequence reads: CASSPQRTNTGELFF. The CDR3 DNA reads as TGTGCCAGCAGCCCCCAGAGGACGAACACCGGGGAGCTGTTTTTT.

This chain joins TRBV30 and TRBJ2-3; the match to TRBD1 covers 8 bases. This CDR3 is 16 amino acids long. Trimming took 3 bases from V and 0 from J; bases not matched to a gene: 8. Germline CDR1 is GTSNPN and CDR2 is SVGIG (reference sequence). The CDR3 coding sequence is TGTGCCTGGAGGGGGGGACAGGCGACTAGCACAGATACGCAGTATTTT. Translating gives CAWRGGQATSTDTQYF.

This clone was detected only a few times. The chain is built from TRBV27 and TRBJ2-2; a possible D gene is TRBD2 (5 bases). The CDR3 totals 13 residues. The V and J ends lost 6 bases and 7 bases respectively, with 12 bases between them. Looked up from germline, CDR1 is MNHEY and CDR2 is SMNVEV (reference sequence). The CDR3 reads CASRSLGLGELFF. For the CDR3, the DNA is TGTGCCAGCAGATCCCTAGGACTCGGGGAGCTGTTTTTT.

V is TRBV6-6 and J is TRBJ2-1; D gene ambiguous. Looked up from germline, CDR1 is MNHNY and CDR2 is SVGAGI (reference sequence). The CDR3 length is 15 residues. V was clipped by 6 bases and J by 5 bases, with 17 bases between them. The CDR3 region is CASSPDGEGNNEQFF. DNA for the CDR3: TGTGCCAGCAGCCCAGACGGTGAAGGAAACAATGAGCAGTTCTTC.

This chain links TRBV30 with TRBJ2-7; D not resolved. CDR1 is GTSNPN, CDR2 SVGIG, per germline (reference sequence). This CDR3 is built from 14 residues. V shed 2 bases and J shed 4 bases, with 15 bases lying between them. This chain's CDR3 is CAWSRATLSYEQYF. CDR3 sequence (DNA): TGTGCCTGGAGTAGGGCAACCCTCAGTTACGAGCAGTACTTC. Using reference TRBV30 and TRBJ2-7 for the parts outside the CDR3, the full variable domain is SQTIHQWPATLVQPVGSPLSLECTVEGTSNPNLYWYRQAAGRGLQLLFYSVGIGQISSEVPQNLSASRPQDRQFILSSKKLLLSDSGFYLCAWSRATLSYEQYFGPGTRLTVT.